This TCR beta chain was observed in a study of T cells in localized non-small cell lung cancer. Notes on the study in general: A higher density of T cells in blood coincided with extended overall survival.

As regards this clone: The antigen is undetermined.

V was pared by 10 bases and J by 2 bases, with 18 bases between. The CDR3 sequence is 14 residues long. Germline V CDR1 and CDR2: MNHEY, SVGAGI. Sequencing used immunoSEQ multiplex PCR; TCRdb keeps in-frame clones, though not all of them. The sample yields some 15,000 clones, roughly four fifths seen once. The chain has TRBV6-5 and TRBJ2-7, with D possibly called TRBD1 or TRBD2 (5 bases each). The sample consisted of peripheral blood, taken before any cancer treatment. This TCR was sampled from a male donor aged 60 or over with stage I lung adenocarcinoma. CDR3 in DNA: TGTGCCACCTCCGGGCGGAGAGGGGCCTACGAGCAGTACTTC. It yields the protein CATSGRRGAYEQYF.